The entry that follows covers one T cell receptor (beta chain) sequence. These data come from a study of blood T cell repertoires in COVID-19. At the level of the study: Some COVID-19 samples were acute and others convalescent; all came from the United States, Italy and Spain. T cells, B-cell-depleted T cells, or PBMCs supplied cDNA or gDNA.

The CDR3 is made up of 12 amino acids. V lost 5 bases and J lost 11, with 15 bases in between. Source study methods: For nucleated cells, counts were estimated from reference gene primer amplification. Method: immunoSEQ multiplex PCR; TCRdb's copy keeps in-frame clones and lacks some. Clonal size and the V and J genes are those of that table, whereas D and trimming came from the DNA. Among some 190,000 clones listed, about 80% were seen once. This TCR derives from a man aged 60 to 75 with acute or convalescent COVID-19. Sequencing used peripheral blood. The chain employs TRBV12-3 or TRBV12-4 and TRBJ1-2; D perhaps matches TRBD1 (5 bases). In DNA form, the CDR3 reads TGTGCCAGCAGTAACTCGGGGGGGTGGTACACCTTC. Protein sequence: CASSNSGGWYTF.